These 2 T cell receptor beta chains were all obtained from the same sample, sequenced in a study of cytomegalovirus exposure and HLA in healthy donors. The repertoire was sequenced with immunoSEQ multiplex PCR; TCRdb's copy has only in-frame clones and lacks some. The sample lists 150,000 to 200,000 clones, 80% to 85% occurring once. The sample was PBMCs. The origin of the receptors is a woman between 18 and 30 years old in good health and CMV-seropositive.

The chain recombines TRBV29-1 with TRBJ1-1; weak D call: TRBD1 (5 bases). The CDR3 length is 12 residues. Per germline, CDR1 SQVTM and CDR2 ANQGSEA. V was trimmed by 7 bases and J by 4 bases, leaving 13 bases between them. Here the CDR3 reads CSGGRGVTEAFF. In DNA form, the CDR3 reads TGCAGCGGCGGCCGGGGGGTCACTGAAGCTTTCTTT.

CDR3 residues: CATPSAGQNYGYTF. CDR3 nucleotides: TGCGCCACCCCTAGCGCGGGACAGAACTATGGCTACACCTTC. J is TRBJ1-2 and V is TRBV5-1, with 7 positions matching TRBD1. J lost 2 bases, V lost 9 bases, and 10 bases had no gene match. This CDR3 contains 14 residues. The germline CDR1 and CDR2 sequences are SGHRS and YFSETQ.